This record concerns one T cell receptor beta chain sequence. The protocol was immunoSEQ multiplex PCR, while the TCRdb copy is restricted to in-frame clones and leaves out a portion. The sample holds 250,000 to 300,000 clones, around 90% seen once. This entry comes from a study of cytomegalovirus exposure and HLA in healthy donors. CDR3 length equals 13 residues. The V gene's germline CDR1 is GTSNPN and CDR2 SVGIG (reference sequence). Trimming took off 0 bases at V and 4 bases at J, with 7 bases between the two ends. Sequences were obtained from PBMCs. The TCR originated in a young woman in good health and CMV-seronegative. The J gene is TRBJ2-1, the V gene TRBV30; maybe TRBD2 (5 bases). CDR3 in DNA: TGTGCCTGGAGTGTACGAGGGTACAATGAGCAGTTCTTC. This encodes CAWSVRGYNEQFF.